The 22 T cell receptor beta chains in this list originate from one sample, sequenced in a study of blood T cell repertoires in COVID-19. TCRdb's table, derived via immunoSEQ multiplex PCR, lists solely in-frame clones and lacks some. The table shows 430,000 or so clones, with roughly 84% occurring only once. Sequences were obtained from PBMCs or T cells enriched from blood (not recorded which). These receptors came from a woman aged 18 to 35 who had been exposed to COVID-19.

The gene calls are TRBV1 and TRBJ2-7; the D call of TRBD1 is as the table states it, not checked on the DNA. TRBV1 is given as a pseudogene. The CDR3 contains 14 residues. DNA of the CDR3: TGCACCAGCAGCCAAGGGCTACAGGGAGACGAGCAGTACTTC. The encoded protein is CTSSQGLQGDEQYF.

As to this clone: Different DNA sequences within this sample yield the same CDR3. The CDR3 here is CASSIGGNQPQHF. The CDR3 bases are TGTGCCAGTAGTATAGGAGGGAATCAGCCCCAGCATTTT. V is TRBV19 and J is TRBJ1-5; D not resolved. Germline V gene sequence: CDR1 LNHDA, CDR2 SQIVND (reference sequence). The CDR3 runs to 13 residues. The V and J ends lost 1 base and 4 bases respectively, with 5 bases between them.

The chain joins TRBV15 to TRBJ2-3; D might be TRBD2 (7 bases). The germline gives CDR1 LNHNV, CDR2 YYDKDF (reference sequence). The CDR3 totals 16 residues. V lost 5 bases and J 0 bases, leaving 15 bases between the germline ends. CDR3 amino acids: CATSVGEGDSTDTQYF. The CDR3 DNA sequence: TGTGCCACCAGCGTCGGGGAGGGGGATAGCACAGATACGCAGTATTTT. The full variable domain, completed using reference TRBV15 and TRBJ2-3, is DAMVIQNPRYQVTQFGKPVTLSCSQTLNHNVMYWYQQKSSQAPKLLFHYYDKDFNNEADTPDNFQSRRPNTSFCFLDIRSPGLGDTAMYLCATSVGEGDSTDTQYFGPGTRLTVL.

Turning to this clone: The sample contains more than one DNA sequence encoding this CDR3. The V gene is TRBV5-1, the J gene TRBJ1-4; 10 bases match TRBD1. Germline V gives CDR1 SGHRS, CDR2 YFSETQ. Unmatched junction bases numbered 2, after V lost 4 bases and J lost 5 bases. The length of the CDR3 is 14 residues. DNA of the CDR3: TGCGCCAGCAGCCCGGACAGGGGGAATGAAAAACTGTTTTTT. It translates to CASSPDRGNEKLFF. Full variable domain (remainder filled in from reference TRBV5-1 and TRBJ1-4): KAGVTQTPRYLIKTRGQQVTLSCSPISGHRSVSWYQQTPGQGLQFLFEYFSETQRNKGNFPGRFSGRQFSNSRSEMNVSTLELGDSALYLCASSPDRGNEKLFFGSGTQLSVL.

The rearrangement joins TRBV5-1 to TRBJ1-5; D is perhaps TRBD1 (6 bases). V was pared by 4 bases and J by 5 bases, with 16 bases between. Germline assignment: CDR1 SGHRS and CDR2 YFSETQ. The CDR3 sequence is 15 residues long. CDR3 residues: CASSATFGGHQPQHF. In DNA form, the CDR3 reads TGCGCCAGCAGCGCGACCTTCGGGGGGCATCAGCCCCAGCATTTT.

The J gene is TRBJ1-4, the V gene TRBV15, with a tentative D call TRBD1 (5 bases). Germline loops: CDR1 LNHNV, CDR2 YYDKDF (reference sequence). The V and J ends lost 9 bases and 4 bases respectively, with 12 bases between them. CDR3 length: 13 residues. The CDR3 sequence is CATRDVHNEKLFF. DNA of the CDR3: TGTGCCACGCGGGACGTTCATAATGAAAAACTGTTTTTT.

This clone was seen a single time. This chain links TRBV29-1 with TRBJ1-4; 7 bases line up with TRBD1. Germline V gene data show CDR1 as SQVTM and CDR2 as ANQGSEA. The CDR3 is made up of 15 amino acids. V dropped 8 bases and J dropped 0; count of bases not matched to a gene: 9. This chain's CDR3 is CSIRGQGATNEKLFF. CDR3 coding DNA: TGCAGCATTAGGGGGCAGGGGGCAACTAATGAAAAACTGTTTTTT.

The V call is TRBV4-3, the J call TRBJ1-6; TRBD1 aligns across 8 bases. V lost 0 bases, J lost 6 bases, and 7 bases stayed unmatched. Per germline, CDR1 LGHNA and CDR2 YSLEER. The CDR3 loop spans 17 amino acids. CDR3 protein: CASSQELRQGFNSPLHF. The CDR3 region has the DNA TGCGCCAGCAGCCAAGAATTGAGACAGGGGTTTAATTCACCCCTCCACTTT.

The chain links TRBV27 to TRBJ2-3; 9 positions match TRBD2. After removal of 5 bases from V and 4 bases from J, the junction contained 7 bases not matched to a gene. This CDR3 has 15 residues. Germline CDR1 reads MNHEY; CDR2 reads SMNVEV (reference sequence). CDR3 amino acids: CASSLIAGVADTQYF. Written as DNA, the CDR3 is TGTGCCAGCAGTCTGATAGCGGGAGTTGCAGATACGCAGTATTTT.

The chain couples TRBV7-9 to TRBJ1-2, with 10 bases fitting TRBD1. This CDR3 spans 13 amino acids. The germline V gene encodes CDR1 SEHNR and CDR2 FQNEAQ (reference sequence). The ends lost 3 bases at V and 6 bases at J; junction bases unmatched: 1. The CDR3 DNA follows: TGTGCCAGCAGCTTGACAGGGGGCGATGGCTACACCTTC. Amino acids: CASSLTGGDGYTF. Full variable domain (remainder filled in from reference TRBV7-9 and TRBJ1-2): DTGVSQNPRHKITKRGQNVTFRCDPISEHNRLYWYRQTLGQGPEFLTYFQNEAQLEKSRLLSDRFSAERPKGSFSTLEIQRTEQGDSAMYLCASSLTGGDGYTFGSGTRLTVV.

The chain recombines TRBV5-1 with TRBJ1-6; TRBD1 agrees at 7 bases. The CDR3 length is 14 residues. Per germline, CDR1 SGHRS and CDR2 YFSETQ. After removal of 4 bases from V and 9 bases from J, the junction contained 7 bases not matched to a gene. The CDR3 region has the DNA TGCGCCAGCAGCCCCGGACAGGAGGGTTCACCCCTCCACTTT. Residues: CASSPGQEGSPLHF.

The V and J genes are TRBV30 and TRBJ1-2; no clear D gene. Germline V gene sequence: CDR1 GTSNPN, CDR2 SVGIG (reference sequence). The length of the CDR3 is 14 residues. Deletions cut 3 bases from V and 3 bases from J, with 14 bases between. CDR3 protein: CAWRLPGLDYGYTF. The CDR3 DNA follows: TGTGCCTGGAGGCTTCCCGGTTTAGACTATGGCTACACCTTC.

The gene calls are TRBV5-4 and TRBJ2-7; D gene ambiguous. V lost 0 bases and J lost 3, with 4 bases in between. In germline, CDR1 is SGHNT, CDR2 YYREEE (reference sequence). The length of the CDR3 is 12 residues. The CDR3 region is CASSLGIYEQYF. DNA of the CDR3: TGTGCCAGCAGCTTGGGTATCTACGAGCAGTACTTC.

The chain has TRBV11-2 and TRBJ2-5, with D possibly being TRBD2 (5 bases). The CDR3 totals 16 residues. Germline V gene data show CDR1 as SGHAT and CDR2 as FQNNGV. Trimming removed 0 bases from V and 7 bases from J, with 18 bases in between. The DNA for the CDR3 is TGTGCCAGCAGCTTAGATTGGGATCGGGGATCGGGGACCCAGTACTTC. The encoded protein is CASSLDWDRGSGTQYF. The whole variable domain, filled in from reference TRBV11-2 and TRBJ2-5, reads EAGVAQSPRYKIIEKRQSVAFWCNPISGHATLYWYQQILGQGPKLLIQFQNNGVVDDSQLPKDRFSAERLKGVDSTLKIQPAKLEDSAVYLCASSLDWDRGSGTQYFGPGTRLLVL.

The gene calls are TRBV3-1 (or the pseudogene TRBV3-2) and TRBJ2-1; possibly TRBD1 for D (6 bases). Trimming cost V 3 bases and J 7 bases, with 13 bases left between them. CDR3 length: 14 residues. Germline CDR1 LGHDT, CDR2 YNNKEL (reference sequence). CDR3 nucleotide sequence: TGTGCCAGCAGCCAGGGGGCGCTGGGAAATGAGCAGTTCTTC. Amino acid sequence: CASSQGALGNEQFF.

This clone has just one count. The chain couples TRBV28 to TRBJ2-3; TRBD2 matches 9 bases. The CDR3 runs to 15 residues. J was trimmed by 4 bases and V by 5 bases; bases with no gene match: 7. CDR1 is MDHEN, CDR2 SYDVKM, per germline. CDR3 nucleotides: TGTGCCAGCAGTCCTTTGCGGGAGGGGTCAGATACGCAGTATTTT. This codes for CASSPLREGSDTQYF.

The chain couples TRBV9 to TRBJ1-2; possible D gene TRBD1, 5 bases. Germline V lookup: CDR1 SGDLS, CDR2 YYNGEE. V lost 0 bases and J 4 bases, leaving 10 bases between the germline ends. The CDR3 covers 14 residues. In DNA form, the CDR3 reads TGTGCCAGCAGCGTAGAGTCCCAGGGCTATGGCTACACCTTC. Translation gives CASSVESQGYGYTF.

The chain uses TRBV5-8 and TRBJ1-1; 9 bases are shared with TRBD1. The germline CDR1 and CDR2 sequences are SGHTS and YDEGEE. The CDR3 has 16 residues. V lost 3 bases and J lost 1; bases outside the gene matches: 7. DNA for the CDR3: TGTGCCAGCAGCTCAGGATGGACAGGGGAGAACACTGAAGCTTTCTTT. Its translation: CASSSGWTGENTEAFF.

The rearrangement uses TRBV7-8 and TRBJ2-5; D not certain. V lost 6 bases to trimming and J lost 7 bases, with 9 bases between them. The CDR3 loop spans 11 amino acids. CDR1 is SGHVS and CDR2 is FQNEAQ in the germline V gene. The CDR3 sequence is CASSQVATQYF. The CDR3 nucleotides read TGTGCCAGCAGTCAAGTGGCGACCCAGTACTTC.

The J gene is TRBJ1-1, the V gene TRBV19, with D perhaps TRBD1 (5 bases). Trimming cost V 10 bases and J 5 bases, with 14 bases left between them. The germline CDR1 and CDR2 sequences are LNHDA and SQIVND (reference sequence). The CDR3 has 12 residues. This CDR3 is CATGGTATEAFF. In nucleotides, the CDR3 is TGTGCCACCGGAGGGACGGCTACTGAAGCTTTCTTT.

The chain couples TRBV7-8 to TRBJ1-2; a possible D gene is TRBD1 (5 bases). Germline lookup yields CDR1 SGHVS and CDR2 FQNEAQ. This CDR3 is built from 14 residues. Trimming took off 5 bases at V and 3 bases at J, with 13 bases between the two ends. The CDR3 region has the DNA TGTGCCAGCAGCCGCCGTGGGGGGGACTATGGCTACACCTTC. It specifies CASSRRGGDYGYTF.

CDR3 in amino acids: CASTNRGGEKLFF. The CDR3 DNA sequence: TGTGCCAGCACCAACCGGGGGGGTGAAAAACTGTTTTTT. The chain recombines TRBV6-6 with TRBJ1-4; TRBD1 might be the D (5 bases). V lost 7 bases and J 7 bases, leaving 13 bases between the germline ends. Germline lookup yields CDR1 MNHNY and CDR2 SVGAGI (reference sequence). The CDR3 loop spans 13 amino acids.